The 30 T cell receptor beta chains presented below share a single source sample, sequenced in a study of blood T cell repertoires in COVID-19. Assay used: immunoSEQ multiplex PCR; TCRdb lists only in-frame clones, some missing. Here the sample spans roughly 220,000 clones, around 83% being singletons. Source material: peripheral blood. These receptors all come from a woman aged 50 to 60 with COVID-19, enrolled during active disease.

CDR3 nucleotides: TGTGCCAGCTCACCGGGACAGGTGATTAACACTGAAGCTTTCTTT. Its translation: CASSPGQVINTEAFF. This chain joins TRBV18 and TRBJ1-1, with 8 bases lining up with TRBD1. The CDR3 runs 15 residues. Trimming took 3 bases from V and 2 from J; bases not matched to a gene: 5. Per the germline V gene, CDR1 is KGHSH and CDR2 is LQKENI.

The chain carries TRBV6-6 and TRBJ2-5; a weak D match, TRBD2 (5 bases). The V gene lost 2 bases and the J gene lost 3 bases, with 13 bases spanning the gap. Germline CDR1 MNHNY, CDR2 SVGAGI (reference sequence). The CDR3 length is 15 residues. CDR3: CASSYPNRGEETQYF. The CDR3 nucleotides are TGTGCCAGCAGTTACCCAAACCGGGGTGAAGAGACCCAGTACTTC.

The chain has TRBV24-1 and TRBJ2-1, with D possibly matching TRBD1 (6 bases). Trimming removed 8 bases at V and 5 bases at J, with 9 bases between. The length of the CDR3 is 12 residues. Per the germline V gene, CDR1 is KGHDR and CDR2 is SFDVKD. The CDR3 protein is CATKGVDNEQFF. The CDR3 DNA is TGTGCCACCAAGGGGGTTGACAATGAGCAGTTCTTC.

This chain uses TRBV5-4 with TRBJ2-1; 10 bases agree with TRBD2. J was trimmed by 7 bases and V by 4 bases; bases with no gene match: 8. Germline V gene lookup returns CDR1 SGHNT and CDR2 YYREEE (reference sequence). The CDR3 sequence is 15 residues long. The DNA for the CDR3 is TGTGCCAGCAGCCAAGCCGGGACTAGCGAAAATGAGCAGTTCTTC. This codes for CASSQAGTSENEQFF. Supplemented by reference TRBV5-4 and TRBJ2-1, the full variable domain reads ETGVTQSPTHLIKTRGQQVTLRCSSQSGHNTVSWYQQALGQGPQFIFQYYREEENGRGNFPPRFSGLQFPNYSSELNVNALELDDSALYLCASSQAGTSENEQFFGPGTRLTVL.

The rearrangement links TRBV27 to TRBJ2-4; D is possibly TRBD1 (5 bases). Trimming took off 5 bases at V and 8 bases at J, with 16 bases between the two ends. This CDR3 spans 14 amino acids. In germline, CDR1 is MNHEY, CDR2 SMNVEV (reference sequence). The CDR3 DNA follows: TGTGCCAGCAGTCTAAAGGCCAGGGTAGACATTCAGTACTTC. It encodes CASSLKARVDIQYF.

This chain uses TRBV14 with TRBJ2-3; 7 bases are shared with TRBD1. CDR3 length equals 15 residues. Germline V gene lookup returns CDR1 SGHDN and CDR2 FVKESK. The junction had 5 bases not matched to a gene; V was cut back by 3 bases and J by 2 bases. CDR3 DNA: TGTGCCAGCAGCCATCGGACAGGACACACAGATACGCAGTATTTT. Its translation: CASSHRTGHTDTQYF.

The chain joins TRBV7-9 to TRBJ2-7; D remains ambiguous. This CDR3 has 13 amino acids. Germline loops: CDR1 SEHNR, CDR2 FQNEAQ (reference sequence). With 6 bases removed from V and 5 bases from J, the gap between germline ends came to 14 bases. CDR3 nucleotide sequence: TGTGCCAGCAGATCCCCTGTCCAGGACGAGCAGTACTTC. Protein product: CASRSPVQDEQYF.

This clone has just a few counts. The chain links TRBV11-1 to TRBJ1-6; no definite D call. The CDR3 has 16 residues. Germline V lookup: CDR1 SGHAT, CDR2 FQDESV (reference sequence). Trimming pared 5 bases from V and 9 bases from J, leaving 20 bases between. The CDR3 region is CASSLDGGKLFSPLHF. CDR3 bases: TGTGCCAGCAGCCTGGACGGAGGGAAACTATTTTCACCCCTCCACTTT.

This chain joins TRBV7-3 and TRBJ2-7; no reliable D call. Germline V lookup: CDR1 SGHTA, CDR2 FQGTGA. V was cut by 5 bases and J by 3 bases, with 20 bases left in between. There are 16 residues in the CDR3. The CDR3 spells CASSPYGAAKVYEQYF. The CDR3 nucleotides are TGTGCCAGCAGCCCCTACGGAGCAGCAAAGGTCTACGAGCAGTACTTC.

This chain joins TRBV13 and TRBJ2-6, with D maybe TRBD1 (6 bases). The V gene lost 6 bases and the J gene lost 1 base, with 7 bases spanning the gap. The CDR3 contains 14 residues. The germline CDR1 and CDR2 sequences are PRHDT and FYEKMQ (reference sequence). The chain's CDR3 is CASRRGSGANVLTF. The CDR3 bases are TGTGCCAGCAGAAGGGGGTCTGGGGCCAACGTCCTGACTTTC.

The genes are TRBV24-1 and TRBJ1-2; possibly TRBD1 for D (5 bases). V lost 3 bases and J 7 bases, leaving 5 bases between the germline ends. The germline CDR1 and CDR2 sequences are KGHDR and SFDVKD. The CDR3 is 11 amino acids. CDR3 loop: CATSDRGGYTF. In DNA, the CDR3 is TGTGCCACCAGTGATAGGGGTGGCTACACCTTC.

This rearrangement joins TRBV28 to TRBJ1-5; D possibly corresponds to TRBD1 (6 bases). Trimming pared 5 bases from V and 11 bases from J, leaving 16 bases between. Germline CDR1 is MDHEN and CDR2 is SYDVKM. This CDR3 is built from 13 residues. The CDR3 nucleotides read TGTGCCAGCAGTACAGGGAGCCCCCTGTCCCAGCATTTT. Translating it yields CASSTGSPLSQHF.

The rearrangement links TRBV4-3 to TRBJ2-1; 10 nucleotides match TRBD2. V shed 0 bases, J shed 7 bases, and the junction held 9 bases outside the gene matches. Germline-derived CDR1 and CDR2 are LGHNA and YSLEER. This CDR3 region has 17 residues. Written as DNA, the CDR3 is TGCGCCAGCAGCCAAGATGGGCCTAGCGGGGGATCGAATGAGCAGTTCTTC. Its protein product is CASSQDGPSGGSNEQFF.

This chain connects TRBV14 to TRBJ2-3; D perhaps matches TRBD2 (6 bases). The germline CDR1 and CDR2 sequences are SGHDN and FVKESK. This CDR3 spans 16 amino acids. Trimming pared 2 bases from V and 2 bases from J, leaving 14 bases between. As DNA, the CDR3 is TGTGCCAGCAGCCAAAGAACGGGACTTCCCACAGATACGCAGTATTTT. As protein: CASSQRTGLPTDTQYF. Together with reference TRBV14 and TRBJ2-3, the CDR3 gives the full variable domain: EAGVTQFPSHSVIEKGQTVTLRCDPISGHDNLYWYRRVMGKEIKFLLHFVKESKQDESGMPNNRFLAERTGGTYSTLKVQPAELEDSGVYFCASSQRTGLPTDTQYFGPGTRLTVL.

The chain couples TRBV9 to TRBJ2-2, with D perhaps matching TRBD2 (7 bases). Germline values: CDR1 SGDLS, CDR2 YYNGEE. There are 18 residues in the CDR3. Trimming stripped 0 bases from V and 5 bases from J, with 20 bases between. The CDR3 sequence: CASSVVAGAFSVTGELFF. The DNA for the CDR3 is TGTGCCAGCAGCGTAGTTGCGGGGGCCTTCTCGGTTACCGGGGAGCTGTTTTTT.

The chain joins TRBV4-3 to TRBJ1-5; D perhaps matches TRBD1 (5 bases). The CDR3 runs 14 residues. V was shortened by 1 base and J by 9 bases, with 13 bases between the two germline ends. Looked up from germline, CDR1 is LGHNA and CDR2 is YSLEER. The CDR3 protein is CASSQGRGGMPQHF. CDR3 in DNA: TGCGCCAGCAGCCAAGGACGCGGGGGGATGCCCCAGCATTTT.

The chain links TRBV27 to TRBJ1-3, with 7 bases fitting TRBD1. Germline CDR1 MNHEY, CDR2 SMNVEV (reference sequence). The trim removed 8 bases at V and 0 bases at J, leaving 1 base unmatched. This CDR3 has 13 amino acids. The CDR3 loop reads CASRDSSGNTIYF. The CDR3 DNA reads as TGTGCCAGCCGGGACAGCTCTGGAAACACCATATATTTT.

The genes are TRBV7-2 and TRBJ2-1, with 8 bases matching TRBD2. Germline assignment: CDR1 SGHTA and CDR2 FQGNSA. This CDR3 is 13 amino acids long. The J segment lost 12 bases and the V segment lost 5 bases, leaving 9 bases of the junction unmatched. The CDR3 DNA is TGTGCCAGCAGCGCCATAGCGGGAATGGCGCAGTTCTTC. Protein: CASSAIAGMAQFF.

In DNA form, the CDR3 reads TGTGCCAGCAGTCGCCCAGGGTCCTATAATTCACCCCTCCACTTT. This encodes CASSRPGSYNSPLHF. This rearrangement joins TRBV6-6 to TRBJ1-6, with D maybe TRBD1 (5 bases). This CDR3 is 15 amino acids long. Germline CDR1 reads MNHNY; CDR2 reads SVGAGI (reference sequence). V gave up 5 bases and J gave up 1 base, with 9 bases separating them.

This clone turned up a few times. This chain joins TRBV30 and TRBJ1-1, with 8 bases identical to TRBD1. The CDR3 sequence is 14 residues long. V was pared by 5 bases and J by 1 base, with 6 bases of the junction left unmatched. Germline loops: CDR1 GTSNPN, CDR2 SVGIG (reference sequence). The CDR3 reads CAWSRGQGNTEAFF. In nucleotides, the CDR3 is TGTGCCTGGTCCCGTGGACAGGGGAACACTGAAGCTTTCTTT. The variable domain in full, with the rest retrieved from reference TRBV30 and TRBJ1-1, is SQTIHQWPATLVQPVGSPLSLECTVEGTSNPNLYWYRQAAGRGLQLLFYSVGIGQISSEVPQNLSASRPQDRQFILSSKKLLLSDSGFYLCAWSRGQGNTEAFFGQGTRLTVV.

This chain joins TRBV9 and TRBJ2-5, with a tentative D call TRBD1 (6 bases). V shed 4 bases and J shed 5 bases, with 18 bases lying between them. There are 15 residues in the CDR3. Germline V gives CDR1 SGDLS, CDR2 YYNGEE. This chain's CDR3 is CASSPRQVIAETQYF. CDR3 bases: TGTGCCAGCAGCCCGCGACAGGTGATAGCGGAGACCCAGTACTTC.

Written as DNA, the CDR3 is TGTGCCAGCAGCATCGGACAGGGCGGTGAAAAACTGTTTTTT. This gives the protein CASSIGQGGEKLFF. The chain is built from TRBV11-3 and TRBJ1-4; TRBD1 aligns across 8 bases. This CDR3 region has 14 residues. The V segment lost 5 bases and the J segment 7 bases; nucleotides outside the gene matches: 6. The germline CDR1 and CDR2 sequences are SGHNT and YENEEA.

The chain is built from TRBV11-2 and TRBJ1-4, with 8 bases aligning to TRBD1. Germline V gene data show CDR1 as SGHAT and CDR2 as FQNNGV. The length of the CDR3 is 15 residues. V gave up 0 bases and J gave up 5 bases; unmatched junction bases: 2. In nucleotides, the CDR3 is TGTGCCAGCAGCTTAGATCAGGGGGCGAATGAAAAACTGTTTTTT. Residues: CASSLDQGANEKLFF. Full variable domain (remainder filled in from reference TRBV11-2 and TRBJ1-4): EAGVAQSPRYKIIEKRQSVAFWCNPISGHATLYWYQQILGQGPKLLIQFQNNGVVDDSQLPKDRFSAERLKGVDSTLKIQPAKLEDSAVYLCASSLDQGANEKLFFGSGTQLSVL.

The chain carries TRBV18 and TRBJ2-1; 8 bases line up with TRBD1. The CDR3 is 15 amino acids. Per germline, CDR1 KGHSH and CDR2 LQKENI. Trimming removed 3 bases from V and 4 bases from J; junction bases left unmatched: 5. CDR3 DNA sequence: TGTGCCAGCTCACCTACGAGACAGGGGTACAATGAGCAGTTCTTC. It translates to CASSPTRQGYNEQFF.

This rearrangement joins TRBV6-6 to TRBJ1-4; D may be TRBD1 (6 bases). The germline gives CDR1 MNHNY, CDR2 SVGAGI (reference sequence). This CDR3 region has 16 residues. V was trimmed by 7 bases and J by 5 bases, leaving 20 bases between them. The CDR3 DNA sequence: TGTGCCAGCAAATACGTTGGACAGTCCACAAATGAAAAACTGTTTTTT. It codes for CASKYVGQSTNEKLFF.

The chain is built from TRBV2 and TRBJ2-5; 7 bases are a match to TRBD1. The CDR3 spans 13 residues. V was pared by 6 bases and J by 3 bases, with 4 bases of the junction left unmatched. Germline assignment: CDR1 SNHLY and CDR2 FYNNEI. CDR3 sequence: CASRATGEETQYF. DNA for the CDR3: TGTGCCAGCAGGGCTACAGGGGAAGAGACCCAGTACTTC.

CDR3 loop: CASSEQGVNTGELFF. The CDR3 region has the DNA TGTGCCAGCAGTGAACAGGGGGTAAACACCGGGGAGCTGTTTTTT. The chain combines TRBV2 with TRBJ2-2; TRBD1 matches 7 bases. The CDR3 has 15 amino acids. Trimming took 2 bases from V and 2 from J; bases not matched to a gene: 2. In germline, CDR1 is SNHLY, CDR2 FYNNEI.

The chain links TRBV7-2 to TRBJ2-2; D gene ambiguous. CDR3 length equals 15 residues. Per germline, CDR1 SGHTA and CDR2 FQGNSA. V was clipped by 5 bases and J by 0 bases, with 10 bases between them. In nucleotides, the CDR3 is TGTGCCAGCAGCCCCCAGCGTTCGAACACCGGGGAGCTGTTTTTT. It translates to CASSPQRSNTGELFF.

The chain has TRBV10-3 and TRBJ1-4; D is ambiguous. The V end was cut by 10 bases, the J end by 1 base, with 13 bases between. The CDR3 totals 14 residues. Germline V gene sequence: CDR1 ENHRY, CDR2 SYGVKD. CDR3 nucleotide sequence: TGTGCCAGTACAGAAGACCTAACTAATGAAAAACTGTTTTTT. It translates to CASTEDLTNEKLFF.

This chain links TRBV2 with TRBJ1-5; a possible D gene is TRBD1 (5 bases). The CDR3 extends over 13 amino acids. Per the germline V gene, CDR1 is SNHLY and CDR2 is FYNNEI. The germline V and J ends were trimmed by 6 bases and 7 bases, with 13 bases remaining between them. In DNA, the CDR3 is TGTGCCAGCAGGCAACCAGGGTTCCAGCCCCAGCATTTT. Its translation: CASRQPGFQPQHF.